What follows are 31 T cell receptor beta chains derived from one specimen sequenced in a study of beta chain features in type 1 diabetes. What was sequenced were expressed TCRB transcripts, since all of the isolated RNA had been reverse transcribed. Generated by immunoSEQ multiplex PCR, the TCRdb table keeps only in-frame clones and is missing some. The repertoire holds roughly 240,000 clones, about 14% seen once, with roughly 0.028% in the top ten. Input material: naive CD4+ T cells from blood. All receptors derive from a woman in her thirties or forties in good health.

V is TRBV9 and J is TRBJ1-1; weak D call: TRBD1 (6 bases). Deletions cut 3 bases from V and 5 bases from J, with 17 bases between. CDR1 is SGDLS and CDR2 is YYNGEE in the germline V gene. There are 15 residues in the CDR3. DNA for the CDR3: TGTGCCAGCAGCGCGCTGGGGGCCAAAGGGACTGAAGCTTTCTTT. Protein product: CASSALGAKGTEAFF.

This clone was detected only a few times. V and J are TRBV5-6 and TRBJ2-7, with 9 bases lining up with TRBD1. V lost 3 bases, J lost 4 bases, and 8 bases stayed unmatched. Germline loops: CDR1 SGHDT, CDR2 YYEEEE. The CDR3 has 15 amino acids. Written as DNA, the CDR3 is TGTGCCAGCAGCTCGGTGGGACAGGGTGGGTACGAGCAGTACTTC. It is translated as CASSSVGQGGYEQYF.

This clone was seen a few times. The chain is built from TRBV6-5 and TRBJ1-2; D might be TRBD1 (5 bases). Germline CDR1 MNHEY, CDR2 SVGAGI. With 0 bases removed from V and 11 bases from J, the gap between germline ends came to 13 bases. The CDR3 runs to 13 residues. CDR3 sequence: CASSYSNPGYYTF. CDR3 bases: TGTGCCAGCAGTTACTCGAACCCAGGGTATTACACCTTC.

V is TRBV10-3 and J is TRBJ2-3, with TRBD1 matching 12 bases. With 6 bases clipped from V and 2 bases from J, the junction kept 6 bases outside the gene matches. The CDR3 covers 16 residues. Per the germline V gene, CDR1 is ENHRY and CDR2 is SYGVKD. The CDR3 loop is CAIRGDRGLDTDTQYF. The CDR3 nucleotides are TGTGCCATCAGGGGGGACAGGGGGCTGGACACAGATACGCAGTATTTT.

The V gene is TRBV19, the J gene TRBJ2-3; TRBD1 matches at 7 bases. V shed 8 bases and J 2 bases; nucleotides not matched to a gene: 7. Germline CDR1 reads LNHDA; CDR2 reads SQIVND (reference sequence). The length of the CDR3 is 14 residues. CDR3 in DNA: TGTGCCAGTTCTCCGACAGGGTTCACAGATACGCAGTATTTT. This sequence encodes CASSPTGFTDTQYF. The variable domain in full, completed from reference TRBV19 and TRBJ2-3, reads DGGITQSPKYLFRKEGQNVTLSCEQNLNHDAMYWYRQDPGQGLRLIYYSQIVNDFQKGDIAEGYSVSREKKESFPLTVTSAQKNPTAFYLCASSPTGFTDTQYFGPGTRLTVL.

This clone was counted between two and nine times. The CDR3 loop is CASSYPSARKQYF. The CDR3 region has the DNA TGTGCCAGTAGTTATCCGAGCGCCAGAAAGCAGTACTTC. This sequence joins TRBV19 and TRBJ2-7; D is undetermined. V was trimmed by 5 bases and J by 8 bases, leaving 16 bases between them. The CDR3 sequence is 13 residues long. Germline V gives CDR1 LNHDA, CDR2 SQIVND (reference sequence).

This chain connects TRBV19 to TRBJ2-3, with a weak D call TRBD1 (6 bases). Deletions cut 6 bases from V and 2 bases from J, with 21 bases between. Germline V gene data show CDR1 as LNHDA and CDR2 as SQIVND (reference sequence). The CDR3 has 17 amino acids. The CDR3 protein is CASSSTGQTTYTDTQYF. CDR3 DNA: TGTGCCAGTAGCTCTACTGGACAGACGACCTACACAGATACGCAGTATTTT.

A single count supports this clone. The V gene is TRBV7-2, the J gene TRBJ1-2; D unclear. The CDR3 sequence is 13 residues long. Germline CDR1 is SGHTA and CDR2 is FQGNSA. V lost 5 bases and J 4 bases, leaving 11 bases between the germline ends. The CDR3: CASSIPPGYGYTF. The CDR3 DNA reads as TGTGCCAGCAGCATTCCCCCGGGCTATGGCTACACCTTC.

The genes are TRBV27 and TRBJ2-7, with D uncertain. Trimming shortened V by 7 bases and J by 0 bases, and 19 bases separated the two germline ends. This CDR3 contains 16 residues. Germline values: CDR1 MNHEY, CDR2 SMNVEV (reference sequence). The CDR3: CASTPLGSRSSYEQYF. In nucleotides, the CDR3 is TGTGCCAGCACCCCCCTTGGTAGTCGGAGCTCCTACGAGCAGTACTTC.

As to this clone: At one of its ends the junction is not consistent with the germline gene, which may arise from a read error. The chain links TRBV7-7 to TRBJ2-7; tentative D call: TRBD1 (6 bases). Germline V gene data show CDR1 as SSHAT and CDR2 as FNYEAQ (reference sequence). The CDR3 runs to 16 residues. The CDR3 DNA reads as TGTGCTAGCAGCCCCGACGCTTGGGACAAGCCCGACGAGCAGTACTTC. The encoded protein is CASSPDAWDKPDEQYF.

This rearrangement joins TRBV6-6 to TRBJ2-1, with TRBD2 matching 7 bases. There are 16 residues in the CDR3. V shed 2 bases and J 5 bases; nucleotides not matched to a gene: 9. Germline lookup yields CDR1 MNHNY and CDR2 SVGAGI (reference sequence). The CDR3 loop is CASSYAAVAGDNEQFF. Written as DNA, the CDR3 is TGTGCCAGCAGTTACGCGGCGGTGGCGGGGGACAATGAGCAGTTCTTC.

V gene TRBV29-1 combines with J gene TRBJ1-2, with TRBD1 matching over 10 bases. The CDR3 length is 13 residues. The V gene end was trimmed by 6 bases and the J gene end by 8 bases; junction bases not matched to a gene: 9. Looked up from germline, CDR1 is SQVTM and CDR2 is ANQGSEA. The CDR3 region has the DNA TGCAGCGTAGACAGGACAGGGGGTCGGGGCTACACCTTC. It codes for CSVDRTGGRGYTF.

This clone has a handful of counts. J is TRBJ1-1 and V is TRBV18, with D possibly matching TRBD1 (5 bases). The CDR3 runs 15 residues. Between the trimmed V and J ends, which lost 2 bases and 0 bases, there was a span of 10 bases. Germline CDR1 reads KGHSH; CDR2 reads LQKENI. CDR3 sequence (DNA): TGTGCCAGCTCACCAATCAGGACAATGAACACTGAAGCTTTCTTT. Protein sequence: CASSPIRTMNTEAFF.

V and J are TRBV5-4 and TRBJ2-1, with 10 bases lining up with TRBD2. The germline V gene encodes CDR1 SGHNT and CDR2 YYREEE (reference sequence). The CDR3 has 16 amino acids. J lost 8 bases, V lost 0 bases, and 8 bases had no gene match. This CDR3 reads CASSLVPGLATDEQFF. The CDR3 coding sequence is TGTGCCAGCAGCTTGGTCCCGGGACTAGCGACGGATGAGCAGTTCTTC.

The CDR3 reads CASSRRDSRDEQYF. The CDR3 DNA follows: TGTGCCAGCAGCCGACGGGACTCCCGGGACGAGCAGTACTTC. The genes are TRBV7-2 and TRBJ2-7, with D possibly being TRBD2 (6 bases). This CDR3 is 14 amino acids long. The V gene lost 5 bases and the J gene lost 5 bases, with 16 bases spanning the gap. The germline V gene encodes CDR1 SGHTA and CDR2 FQGNSA.

The chain recombines TRBV19 with TRBJ2-2; D is uncertain. CDR3 length equals 14 residues. Per germline, CDR1 LNHDA and CDR2 SQIVND (reference sequence). Trimming stripped 3 bases from V and 6 bases from J, with 11 bases between. This CDR3 is CASSISAIPGELFF. The CDR3 DNA is TGTGCCAGTAGTATCAGTGCAATCCCCGGGGAGCTGTTTTTT.

The chain carries TRBV18 and TRBJ1-2; a weak D match, TRBD1 (6 bases). This CDR3 has 12 residues. Germline V CDR1 and CDR2: KGHSH, LQKENI. The germline V and J ends were trimmed by 6 bases and 13 bases, with 18 bases remaining between them. CDR3 loop: CASSPATQGSTF. In DNA form, the CDR3 reads TGTGCCAGCTCGCCAGCTACACAGGGTTCCACCTTC.

This clone occurred a few times. The chain links TRBV4-1 to TRBJ2-5, with D possibly matching TRBD2 (6 bases). Trimming cost V 0 bases and J 5 bases, with 19 bases left between them. The CDR3 sequence is 17 residues long. Germline V gives CDR1 MGHRA, CDR2 YSYEKL. This CDR3 reads CASSQDPGGVIGETQYF. CDR3 nucleotide sequence: TGCGCCAGCAGCCAAGATCCCGGAGGGGTCATAGGGGAGACCCAGTACTTC.

This clone was seen a handful of times. The V and J genes are TRBV5-1 and TRBJ2-4, with 9 bases that match TRBD2. The CDR3 is 19 residues long. Trimming cost V 4 bases and J 3 bases; bases outside gene matches: 17. Germline lookup yields CDR1 SGHRS and CDR2 YFSETQ. The CDR3 loop is CASSRGPSGVTADKNIQYF. The CDR3 coding sequence is TGCGCCAGCAGCCGGGGGCCTAGCGGGGTGACGGCGGACAAAAACATTCAGTACTTC.

This clone occurred once. CDR3 in amino acids: CASSASGGALDTQYF. DNA for the CDR3: TGTGCCAGCAGCGCTAGCGGGGGGGCGCTAGATACGCAGTATTTT. This chain joins TRBV9 and TRBJ2-3; TRBD2 agrees at 12 bases. Unmatched junction bases numbered 4, after V lost 3 bases and J lost 5 bases. CDR1 is SGDLS and CDR2 is YYNGEE in the germline V gene. This CDR3 spans 15 amino acids.

This clone was counted only a few times. This CDR3 reads CASSIGQQTNEKLFF. The CDR3 DNA reads TGCGCCAGCAGCATAGGACAGCAAACTAATGAAAAACTGTTTTTT. The chain has TRBV5-1 and TRBJ1-4, with D possibly being TRBD1 (6 bases). This CDR3 comprises 15 residues. Between the trimmed V and J ends, which lost 4 bases and 1 base, there was a span of 11 bases. Per the germline V gene, CDR1 is SGHRS and CDR2 is YFSETQ.

The CDR3 DNA is TGTGCCAGCAGCCAGTACTCCGGGACAGGGCGTGAAAAACTGTTTTTT. The encoded protein is CASSQYSGTGREKLFF. V gene TRBV14 combines with J gene TRBJ1-4; 9 bases match TRBD1. Germline values: CDR1 SGHDN, CDR2 FVKESK. The CDR3 sequence is 16 residues long. Losses at the gene ends were 3 bases for V and 7 bases for J; bases not matched to a gene: 9.

In this sample, this clone turned up a few times. This sequence joins TRBV25-1 and TRBJ2-5; 9 bases map to TRBD2. The CDR3 contains 12 residues. CDR1 is MGHDK, CDR2 SYGVNS, per germline. The trim removed 8 bases at V and 4 bases at J, leaving 2 bases unmatched. CDR3 amino acids: CASFSGGETQYF. The CDR3 bases are TGTGCCAGCTTTAGCGGGGGAGAGACCCAGTACTTC.

This clone came up a few times. The CDR3 coding sequence is TGTGCCAGCAGCTCTGGACTAGCGGGGAGACGCTCCTACAATGAGCAGTTCTTC. This codes for CASSSGLAGRRSYNEQFF. The chain recombines TRBV7-6 with TRBJ2-1, with 12 nucleotides matching TRBD2. CDR1 is SGHVS and CDR2 is FNYEAQ in the germline V gene. The ends lost 4 bases at V and 0 bases at J; junction bases unmatched: 7. The CDR3 is 18 residues long. Together with reference TRBV7-6 and TRBJ2-1, the CDR3 gives the full variable domain: GAGVSQSPRYKVTKRGQDVALRCDPISGHVSLYWYRQALGQGPEFLTYFNYEAQQDKSGLPNDRFSAERPEGSISTLTIQRTEQRDSAMYRCASSSGLAGRRSYNEQFFGPGTRLTVL.

Only a few counts were recorded for this clone. The chain is built from TRBV7-2 and TRBJ1-1; 9 nucleotides match TRBD1. The germline CDR1 and CDR2 sequences are SGHTA and FQGNSA. This CDR3 has 15 amino acids. V trimming: 6 bases; J trimming: 1 base; junction bases outside the gene matches: 6. The CDR3 DNA follows: TGTGCCAGCAGTCGAACGGGACAGGGGAACACTGAAGCTTTCTTT. Amino acids: CASSRTGQGNTEAFF.

The chain has TRBV7-2 and TRBJ2-2; D is possibly TRBD2 (6 bases). Trimming took 5 bases from V and 3 from J, leaving 10 bases between them. There are 14 residues in the CDR3. Looked up from germline, CDR1 is SGHTA and CDR2 is FQGNSA. CDR3 region: CASSPRRDTGELFF. CDR3 in DNA: TGTGCCAGCAGCCCAAGGAGGGACACCGGGGAGCTGTTTTTT.

This chain joins TRBV2 and TRBJ2-1; 7 nucleotides match TRBD2. Losses at the gene ends were 6 bases for V and 0 bases for J; bases not matched to a gene: 14. CDR3 length: 18 residues. Germline values: CDR1 SNHLY, CDR2 FYNNEI. CDR3 nucleotides: TGTGCCAGCAGGGTTCCTGAGGGTGGCGGGGGCTCCTACAATGAGCAGTTCTTC. Protein product: CASRVPEGGGGSYNEQFF.

V and J are TRBV10-3 and TRBJ2-5, with D possibly TRBD1 on 6 matching bases. Germline CDR1 reads ENHRY; CDR2 reads SYGVKD. The germline V and J ends were trimmed by 3 bases and 2 bases, with 25 bases remaining between them. The CDR3 contains 19 residues. The CDR3 DNA reads as TGTGCCATCAGTGACAGCTCTGGGTCAGGGGATACCAAACAAGAGACCCAGTACTTC. Protein: CAISDSSGSGDTKQETQYF.

The chain combines TRBV18 with TRBJ2-3; D is undetermined. Trimming shortened V by 6 bases and J by 0 bases, and 13 bases separated the two germline ends. Looked up from germline, CDR1 is KGHSH and CDR2 is LQKENI. CDR3 length: 15 amino acids. The CDR3 sequence is CASSGSPPSTDTQYF. The CDR3 bases are TGTGCCAGCTCCGGGTCCCCCCCGAGCACAGATACGCAGTATTTT.

This clone appeared a few times. V usage is TRBV13 and J usage is TRBJ1-1, with D maybe TRBD1 (6 bases). Germline-derived CDR1 and CDR2 are PRHDT and FYEKMQ (reference sequence). V was clipped by 5 bases and J by 3 bases, with 16 bases between them. This CDR3 has 15 amino acids. In DNA form, the CDR3 reads TGTGCCAGCAGCCTACCGGGCAGGGGAGACACTGAAGCTTTCTTT. Translation gives CASSLPGRGDTEAFF.

The chain recombines TRBV5-6 with TRBJ1-1, with D tentatively TRBD1 (5 bases). Germline CDR1 reads SGHDT; CDR2 reads YYEEEE. V was cut by 5 bases and J by 1 base, with 18 bases left in between. This CDR3 region has 16 residues. CDR3 residues: CASSRGVSPTNTEAFF. In DNA, the CDR3 is TGTGCCAGCAGTCGGGGGGTATCCCCCACGAACACTGAAGCTTTCTTT.